One sample yielded the 3 T cell receptor beta chains listed below, sequenced in a study of blood T cell repertoires in COVID-19. The assay was immunoSEQ multiplex PCR, and TCRdb's table has in-frame clones only and misses some. The sample carries over 200,000 clones, 80% to 90% recorded once. The sample taken for sequencing was PBMCs or T cells enriched from blood (not recorded which). All receptors come from a woman in her forties or fifties in a cohort exposed to, infected with or recovered from COVID-19 (not recorded which).

The gene calls are TRBV27 and TRBJ1-2, with 9 bases fitting TRBD1. With V trimmed by 6 bases and J by 4 bases, 6 bases remained unmatched. Germline-derived CDR1 and CDR2 are MNHEY and SMNVEV (reference sequence). The CDR3 runs to 14 residues. The CDR3: CASSRQGGGYGYTF. CDR3 nucleotide sequence: TGTGCCAGCAGCCGACAGGGGGGCGGCTATGGCTACACCTTC.

This sequence joins TRBV3-1 (or the pseudogene TRBV3-2) and TRBJ1-1, with a tentative D call TRBD1 (5 bases). The length of the CDR3 is 18 residues. Germline values: CDR1 LGHDT, CDR2 YNNKEL (reference sequence). The V end was cut by 5 bases, the J end by 3 bases, with 25 bases between. The CDR3 region is CASSDSGGWAFFHTEAFF. CDR3 coding DNA: TGTGCCAGCAGCGACAGTGGAGGGTGGGCGTTTTTTCACACTGAAGCTTTCTTT.

The chain is built from TRBV19 and TRBJ2-3, with TRBD2 matching 7 bases. CDR1 and CDR2 (germline): LNHDA, SQIVND (reference sequence). This CDR3 spans 15 amino acids. After removal of 3 bases from V and 0 bases from J, the junction contained 3 bases not matched to a gene. The CDR3 DNA sequence: TGTGCCAGTAGTATGCGGGGGAGTAGCACAGATACGCAGTATTTT. It is translated as CASSMRGSSTDTQYF. The full variable domain, its missing parts supplied by reference TRBV19 and TRBJ2-3, is DGGITQSPKYLFRKEGQNVTLSCEQNLNHDAMYWYRQDPGQGLRLIYYSQIVNDFQKGDIAEGYSVSREKKESFPLTVTSAQKNPTAFYLCASSMRGSSTDTQYFGPGTRLTVL.